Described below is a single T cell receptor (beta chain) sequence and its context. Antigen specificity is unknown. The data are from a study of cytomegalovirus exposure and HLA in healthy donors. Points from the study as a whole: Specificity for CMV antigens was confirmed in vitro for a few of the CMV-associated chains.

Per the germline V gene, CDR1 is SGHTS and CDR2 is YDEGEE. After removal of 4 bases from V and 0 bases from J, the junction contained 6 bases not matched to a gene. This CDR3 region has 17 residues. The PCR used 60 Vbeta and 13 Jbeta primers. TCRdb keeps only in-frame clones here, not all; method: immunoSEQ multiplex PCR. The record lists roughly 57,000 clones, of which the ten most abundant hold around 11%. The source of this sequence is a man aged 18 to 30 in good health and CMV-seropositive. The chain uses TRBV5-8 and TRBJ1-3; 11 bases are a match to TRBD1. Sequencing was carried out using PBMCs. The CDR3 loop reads CASSIGQGAYSGNTIYF. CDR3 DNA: TGTGCCAGCAGCATCGGACAGGGGGCTTACTCTGGAAACACCATATATTTT.